This T cell receptor beta chain was sequenced during a study of shared clonotypes between healthy human individuals. Whole-study results and caveats: Memory subsets generally showed smaller estimated richness than naive subsets did. Inspection by rarefaction showed sorted-subset sequencing to be incomplete despite large depth. In a handful of donors, around 5.5% of naive CD4 clonotypes appeared in common.

The naive CD8 population came from CD45RO-negative cells selected for CCR7, without terminally differentiated effector memory CD45RA+ cells. The V end lost 2 bases, the J end lost 6 bases, and 10 bases lay between the germline ends. CDR1 and CDR2 from the germline V gene are LNHDA and SQIVND (reference sequence). This CDR3 has 13 residues. About this clone itself: The antigen remains unidentified.

Sequenced by immunoSEQ multiplex PCR; TCRdb stores in-frame clones only, minus some. The sample has over 2,000,000 clones, roughly 93% seen once; the top ten hold about 1.6%. Sequencing was performed on naive CD8+ T cells from PBMCs. This TCR derives from a man in his late teens or twenties in good health. Some clones in this sample may be carry-over from other donors' samples. This chain connects TRBV19 to TRBJ1-2; the D is unclear. The CDR3 here is CASSISLGNGYTF. In nucleotides, the CDR3 is TGTGCCAGTAGTATATCGCTAGGGAATGGCTACACCTTC.